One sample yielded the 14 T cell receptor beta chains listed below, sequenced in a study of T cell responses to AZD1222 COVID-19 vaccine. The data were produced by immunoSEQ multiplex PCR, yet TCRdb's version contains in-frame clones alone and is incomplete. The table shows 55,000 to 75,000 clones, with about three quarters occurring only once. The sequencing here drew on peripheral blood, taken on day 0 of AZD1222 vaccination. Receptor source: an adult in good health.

The CDR3: CASSQDGGLYSNQPQHF. DNA of the CDR3: TGTGCCAGCAGCCAAGACGGCGGCTTATATAGCAATCAGCCCCAGCATTTT. The chain combines TRBV3-1 (or the pseudogene TRBV3-2) with TRBJ1-5; D remains ambiguous. CDR1 and CDR2 from the germline V gene are LGHDT and YNNKEL (reference sequence). V lost 0 bases and J 0 bases, leaving 12 bases between the germline ends. The CDR3 runs 17 residues.

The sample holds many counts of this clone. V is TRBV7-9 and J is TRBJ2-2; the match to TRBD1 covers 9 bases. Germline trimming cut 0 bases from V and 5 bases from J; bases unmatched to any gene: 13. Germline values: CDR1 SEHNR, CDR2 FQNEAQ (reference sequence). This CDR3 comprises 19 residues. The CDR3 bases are TGTGCCAGCAGCTTAGCGCTTCGAGGACAGGGGAGGGGGACCGGGGAGCTGTTTTTT. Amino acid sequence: CASSLALRGQGRGTGELFF.

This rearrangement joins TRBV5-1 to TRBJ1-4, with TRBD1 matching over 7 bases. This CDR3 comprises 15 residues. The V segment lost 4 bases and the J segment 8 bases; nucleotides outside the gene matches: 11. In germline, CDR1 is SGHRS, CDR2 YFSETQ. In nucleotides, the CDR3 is TGCGCCAGCAGCCCAGGGACAGCCTGGGGAGAAAAACTGTTTTTT. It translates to CASSPGTAWGEKLFF.

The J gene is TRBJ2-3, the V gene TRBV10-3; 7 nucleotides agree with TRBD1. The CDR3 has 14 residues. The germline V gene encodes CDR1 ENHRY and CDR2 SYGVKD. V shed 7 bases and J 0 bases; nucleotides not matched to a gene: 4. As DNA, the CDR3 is TGTGCCATCAACGGACAGGACAGCACAGATACGCAGTATTTT. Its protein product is CAINGQDSTDTQYF.

CDR3 DNA: TGTGCCAGCCTATTAGCGGGGGGGCCCGGGAATGAGCAGTTCTTC. Protein sequence: CASLLAGGPGNEQFF. The V and J genes are TRBV25-1 and TRBJ2-1, with 11 positions matching TRBD2. This CDR3 has 15 amino acids. J lost 7 bases, V lost 8 bases, and 10 bases had no gene match. Germline-derived CDR1 and CDR2 are MGHDK and SYGVNS.

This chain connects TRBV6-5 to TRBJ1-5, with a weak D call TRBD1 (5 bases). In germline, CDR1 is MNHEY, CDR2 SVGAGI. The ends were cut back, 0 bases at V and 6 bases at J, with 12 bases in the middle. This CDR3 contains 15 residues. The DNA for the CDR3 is TGTGCCAGCAGTTACTCGAAGCAGGGAGGTCAGCCCCAGCATTTT. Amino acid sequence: CASSYSKQGGQPQHF.

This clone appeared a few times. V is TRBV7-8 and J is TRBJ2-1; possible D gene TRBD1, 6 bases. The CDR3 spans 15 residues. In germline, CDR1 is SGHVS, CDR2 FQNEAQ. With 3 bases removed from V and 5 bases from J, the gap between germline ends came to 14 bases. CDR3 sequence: CASSLITGPNNEQFF. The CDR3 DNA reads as TGTGCCAGCAGCTTGATCACAGGGCCAAACAATGAGCAGTTCTTC.

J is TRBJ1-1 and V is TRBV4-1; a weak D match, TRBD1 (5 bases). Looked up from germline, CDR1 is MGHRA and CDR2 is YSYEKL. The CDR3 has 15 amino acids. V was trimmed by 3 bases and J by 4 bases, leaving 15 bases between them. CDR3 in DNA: TGCGCCAGCAGCCACCTGACCGGGGGTTCCACTGAAGCTTTCTTT. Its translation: CASSHLTGGSTEAFF.

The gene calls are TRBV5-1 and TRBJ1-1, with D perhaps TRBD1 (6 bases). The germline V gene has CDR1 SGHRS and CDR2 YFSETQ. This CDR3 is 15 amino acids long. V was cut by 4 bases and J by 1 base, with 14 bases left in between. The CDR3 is CASSLGQLTNTEAFF. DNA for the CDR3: TGCGCCAGCAGCCTAGGACAGCTCACGAACACTGAAGCTTTCTTT.

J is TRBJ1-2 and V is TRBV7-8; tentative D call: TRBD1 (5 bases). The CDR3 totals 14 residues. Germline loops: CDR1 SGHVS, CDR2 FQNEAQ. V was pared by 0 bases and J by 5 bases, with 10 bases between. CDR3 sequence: CASSLATGTYGYTF. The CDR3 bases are TGTGCCAGCAGCTTAGCAACTGGGACTTATGGCTACACCTTC.

The CDR3 spells CASSQAPWAGGMETQYF. In DNA, the CDR3 is TGTGCCAGCAGCCAAGCCCCGTGGGCGGGGGGGATGGAGACCCAGTACTTC. The V and J genes are TRBV4-2 and TRBJ2-5, with 9 bases that match TRBD2. Looked up from germline, CDR1 is LGHNA and CDR2 is YNFKEQ. V dropped 1 base and J dropped 5; count of bases not matched to a gene: 11. This CDR3 contains 17 residues.

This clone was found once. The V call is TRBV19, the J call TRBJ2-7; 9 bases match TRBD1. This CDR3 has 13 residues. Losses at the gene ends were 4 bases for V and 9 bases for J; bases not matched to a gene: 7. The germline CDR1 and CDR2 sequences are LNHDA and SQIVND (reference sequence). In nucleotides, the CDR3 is TGTGCCAGTAGTAACAACAGGGGGCGCGGGCAGTACTTC. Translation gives CASSNNRGRGQYF.

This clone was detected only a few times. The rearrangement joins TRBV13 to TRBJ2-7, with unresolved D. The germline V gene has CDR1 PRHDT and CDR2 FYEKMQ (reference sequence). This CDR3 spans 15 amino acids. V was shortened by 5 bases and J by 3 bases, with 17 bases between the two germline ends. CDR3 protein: CASSHQRSLDYEQYF. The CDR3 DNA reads TGTGCCAGCAGCCACCAACGTTCGTTGGACTACGAGCAGTACTTC.

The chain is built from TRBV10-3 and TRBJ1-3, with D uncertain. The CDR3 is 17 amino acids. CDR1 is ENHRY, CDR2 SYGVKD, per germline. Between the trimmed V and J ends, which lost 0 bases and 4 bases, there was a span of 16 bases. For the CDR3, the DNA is TGTGCCATCAGTGAGTCGGCCTGGACTTTAGCGGGAAACACCATATATTTT. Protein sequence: CAISESAWTLAGNTIYF.